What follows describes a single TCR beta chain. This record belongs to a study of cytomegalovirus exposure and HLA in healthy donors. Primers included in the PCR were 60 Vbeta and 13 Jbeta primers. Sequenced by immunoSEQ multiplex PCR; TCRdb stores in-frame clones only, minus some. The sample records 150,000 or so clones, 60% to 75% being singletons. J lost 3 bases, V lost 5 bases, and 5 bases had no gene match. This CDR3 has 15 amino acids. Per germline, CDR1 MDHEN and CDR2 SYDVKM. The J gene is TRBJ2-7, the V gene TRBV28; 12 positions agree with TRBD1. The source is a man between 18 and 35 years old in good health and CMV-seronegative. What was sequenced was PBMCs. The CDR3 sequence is CASSPGTGGSYEQYF. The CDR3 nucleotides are TGTGCCAGCAGTCCTGGGACAGGGGGCAGCTACGAGCAGTACTTC.